This TCR beta chain was sequenced in a study of control samples from healthy donors and cancer patients. This table comes from immunoSEQ multiplex PCR, and its TCRdb copy is limited to in-frame clones, with some not included. The sample lists around 74,000 clones, 85% to 95% occurring once. CDR3 size: 17 residues. Germline V gene sequence: CDR1 MGHRA, CDR2 YSYEKL. Trimming cost V 4 bases and J 6 bases, with 22 bases left between them. The J gene is TRBJ1-3, the V gene TRBV4-1; the D gene is possibly TRBD1 (5 bases). The specimen sequenced was blood. The receptor was derived from a woman in her fifties or sixties in good health. CDR3 region: CASSPRPIGQIQNTIYF. The CDR3 DNA is TGCGCCAGCAGCCCGCGCCCCATCGGACAAATTCAAAACACCATATATTTT.